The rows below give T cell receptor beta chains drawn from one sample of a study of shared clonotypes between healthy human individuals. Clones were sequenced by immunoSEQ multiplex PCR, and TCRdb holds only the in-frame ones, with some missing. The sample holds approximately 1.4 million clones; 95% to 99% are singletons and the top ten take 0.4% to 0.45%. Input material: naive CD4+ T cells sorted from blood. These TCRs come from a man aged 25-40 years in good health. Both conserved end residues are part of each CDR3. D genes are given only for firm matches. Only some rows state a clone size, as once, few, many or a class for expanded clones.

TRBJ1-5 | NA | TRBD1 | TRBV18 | CASSRQGQGDQPQHF | TGTGCCAGCTCACGCCAGGGACAGGGCGATCAGCCCCAGCATTTT
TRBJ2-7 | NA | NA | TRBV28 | CASSRGEGLYEQYF | TGTGCCAGCAGTCGGGGCGAGGGTTTGTACGAGCAGTACTTC
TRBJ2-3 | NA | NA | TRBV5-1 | CASSPGGNLGDTQYF | TGCGCCAGCAGCCCGGGGGGCAATCTGGGGGATACGCAGTATTTT
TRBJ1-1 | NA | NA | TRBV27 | CASSGGVKGIDTEAFF | TGTGCCAGCAGTGGAGGGGTTAAGGGGATCGACACTGAAGCTTTCTTT
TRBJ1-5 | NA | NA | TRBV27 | CASSRGPWSAQHF | TGTGCCAGCAGTCGTGGACCCTGGTCGGCCCAGCATTTT
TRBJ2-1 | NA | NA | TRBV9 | CASSVVSGNEQFF | TGTGCCAGCAGCGTAGTAAGCGGCAATGAGCAGTTCTTC
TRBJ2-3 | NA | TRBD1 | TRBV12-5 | CASASRLQGESTDTQYF | TGTGCTAGTGCCTCACGCCTTCAGGGGGAGAGCACAGATACGCAGTATTTT
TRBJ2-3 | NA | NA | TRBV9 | CASSVGADTDTQYF | TGTGCCAGCAGCGTAGGTGCAGACACAGATACGCAGTATTTT
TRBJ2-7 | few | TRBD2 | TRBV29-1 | CSVRLGLAGIYEQYF | TGCAGCGTTCGACTGGGACTAGCGGGGATCTACGAGCAGTACTTC
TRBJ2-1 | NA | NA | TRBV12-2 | CASRLVTGQGIYNEQFF | TGTGCAAGTCGCTTAGTAACGGGACAGGGTATTTACAATGAGCAGTTCTTC
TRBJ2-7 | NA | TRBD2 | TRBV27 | CASSLSSGRAREQYF | TGTGCCAGCAGTTTATCCAGCGGGAGGGCCAGAGAGCAGTACTTC
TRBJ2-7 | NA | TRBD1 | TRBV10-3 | CAISDPTTGGPLEQYF | TGTGCCATCAGTGACCCTACGACAGGGGGGCCTCTCGAGCAGTACTTC
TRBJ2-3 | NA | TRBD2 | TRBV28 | CASSTLAGVPDTQYF | TGTGCCAGCAGCACACTAGCGGGAGTTCCAGATACGCAGTATTTT
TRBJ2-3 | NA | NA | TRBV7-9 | CASSLDGTDTQYF | TGTGCCAGCAGCTTGGACGGCACAGATACGCAGTATTTT
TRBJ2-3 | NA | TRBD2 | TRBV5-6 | CASSSSGSTDTQYF | TGTGCCAGCAGCTCTAGCGGGAGCACAGATACGCAGTATTTT
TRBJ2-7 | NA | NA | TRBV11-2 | CASSSYMGRNPPYEQYF | TGTGCCAGCAGCTCTTATATGGGGCGGAATCCCCCCTACGAGCAGTACTTC
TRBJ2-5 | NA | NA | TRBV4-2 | CASSTAREKETQYF | TGTGCCAGCAGCACCGCGCGGGAAAAAGAGACCCAGTACTTC
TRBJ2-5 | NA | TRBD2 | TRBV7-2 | CASSLEPLAGLPQYF | TGTGCCAGCAGCTTAGAACCGCTAGCGGGCCTGCCCCAGTACTTC
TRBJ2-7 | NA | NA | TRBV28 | CASRDRVQYF | TGTGCCAGCAGAGACAGAGTACAGTACTTC
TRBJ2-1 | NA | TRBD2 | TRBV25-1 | CASSVLAGADREQFF | TGTGCCAGCAGCGTACTAGCGGGAGCAGACCGTGAGCAGTTCTTC
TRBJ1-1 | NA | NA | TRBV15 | CATSRGQLSHTEAFF | TGTGCCACCAGCAGAGGACAGCTTAGCCACACTGAAGCTTTCTTT
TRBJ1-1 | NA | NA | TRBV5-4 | CASRTGGGGTEAFF | TGTGCCAGCAGAACGGGGGGGGGCGGCACTGAAGCTTTCTTT
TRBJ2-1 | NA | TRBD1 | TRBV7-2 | CASSWDRGTYNEQFF | TGTGCCAGCAGCTGGGACAGGGGGACCTACAATGAGCAGTTCTTC
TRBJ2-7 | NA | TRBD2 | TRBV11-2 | CASSLRTSPSGSSYEQYF | TGTGCCAGCAGCTTAAGGACATCCCCTAGCGGGAGCTCCTACGAGCAGTACTTC
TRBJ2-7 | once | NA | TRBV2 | CASRVNTATSYEQYF | TGTGCCAGCAGGGTCAACACGGCAACCTCCTACGAGCAGTACTTC
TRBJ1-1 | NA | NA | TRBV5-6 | CASSLDREAFF | TGTGCCAGCAGCTTGGACCGTGAAGCTTTCTTT
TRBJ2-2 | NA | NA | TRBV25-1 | CASSEYIKGGELFF | TGTGCCAGCAGTGAATATATTAAAGGCGGGGAGCTGTTTTTT
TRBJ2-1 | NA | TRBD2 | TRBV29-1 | CSLLAGGWEQFF | TGCAGCCTTCTAGCGGGAGGGTGGGAGCAGTTCTTC
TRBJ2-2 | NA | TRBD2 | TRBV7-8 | CASLGTSGSRTGELFF | TGTGCCAGCTTAGGGACTAGCGGATCGAGGACCGGGGAGCTGTTTTTT
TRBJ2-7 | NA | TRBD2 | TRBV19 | CASSIGAGGPTNEQYF | TGTGCCAGTAGTATAGGGGCGGGAGGGCCCACGAACGAGCAGTACTTC
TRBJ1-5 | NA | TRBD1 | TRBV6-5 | CASSSDRVQPQHF | TGTGCCAGCAGCTCCGACAGGGTTCAGCCCCAGCATTTT
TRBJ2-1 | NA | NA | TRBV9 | CASSISGPNNEQFF | TGTGCCAGCAGCATATCGGGGCCGAACAATGAGCAGTTCTTC